The 12 T cell receptor beta chains below were found in one sample sequenced in a study of blood T cell repertoires in COVID-19. Some clones are missing from TCRdb's copy, which holds only in-frame ones; the method was immunoSEQ multiplex PCR. Of tens of thousands of clones in the sample, 70% to 80% were seen once. The specimen sequenced was peripheral blood. These receptors originate from a man aged 70 or older with acute or convalescent COVID-19.

The chain has TRBV27 and TRBJ2-7; TRBD2 aligns across 7 bases. In germline, CDR1 is MNHEY, CDR2 SMNVEV (reference sequence). The V segment lost 8 bases and the J segment 3 bases; nucleotides outside the gene matches: 7. The CDR3 length is 13 residues. The CDR3 spells CASRGLGRYEQYF. The CDR3 nucleotides read TGTGCCAGCCGAGGACTAGGTCGCTACGAGCAGTACTTC.

V usage is TRBV28 and J usage is TRBJ1-1; 7 bases align to TRBD1. The V and J ends lost 3 bases and 0 bases, in that order; junction bases with no gene match: 7. The CDR3 is 16 residues long. Looked up from germline, CDR1 is MDHEN and CDR2 is SYDVKM. The DNA of the CDR3 is TGTGCCAGCAGTTTTCTAGGGGGCTACATGAACACTGAAGCTTTCTTT. This translates into CASSFLGGYMNTEAFF.

The chain recombines TRBV19 with TRBJ1-5, with D uncertain. The germline gives CDR1 LNHDA, CDR2 SQIVND (reference sequence). The CDR3 is made up of 12 amino acids. V was shortened by 1 base and J by 6 bases, with 4 bases between the two germline ends. Here the CDR3 reads CASSIATQPQHF. The DNA for the CDR3 is TGTGCCAGTAGTATAGCTACTCAGCCCCAGCATTTT.

V gene TRBV7-9 combines with J gene TRBJ2-7; 7 bases agree with TRBD2. Germline V gives CDR1 SEHNR, CDR2 FQNEAQ (reference sequence). CDR3 length: 16 amino acids. The V gene end was trimmed by 7 bases and the J gene end by 1 base; junction bases not matched to a gene: 13. DNA of the CDR3: TGTGCCAGCACCCTACTTGGGAGGGAGGGTTCCTACGAGCAGTACTTC. Translated, it gives CASTLLGREGSYEQYF.

J is TRBJ2-7 and V is TRBV5-6; a weak D match, TRBD1 (6 bases). The CDR3 sequence is 15 residues long. From germline, CDR1 is SGHDT and CDR2 YYEEEE. V lost 3 bases and J lost 2, with 15 bases in between. CDR3 nucleotides: TGTGCCAGCAGCTATGGGGGCTGGAGAGCCTACGAGCAGTACTTC. Translated: CASSYGGWRAYEQYF.

This clone was seen only a few times. CDR3 nucleotide sequence: TGTGCCAGCAGTCCTACCCAGGGGAGGGCTAATGAAAAACTGTTTTTT. Protein: CASSPTQGRANEKLFF. The genes are TRBV27 and TRBJ1-4; D might be TRBD1 (6 bases). CDR3 size: 16 residues. Looked up from germline, CDR1 is MNHEY and CDR2 is SMNVEV (reference sequence). V was pared by 5 bases and J by 3 bases, with 16 bases between.

The rearrangement joins TRBV7-9 to TRBJ2-7; 9 positions match TRBD1. V gave up 5 bases and J gave up 5 bases; unmatched junction bases: 10. The length of the CDR3 is 15 residues. Per germline, CDR1 SEHNR and CDR2 FQNEAQ (reference sequence). The CDR3 region has the DNA TGTGCCAGCAGCCCAGGACAGGGGAAAAGCGACGAGCAGTACTTC. Translating gives CASSPGQGKSDEQYF.

This clone was recorded only once. This chain links TRBV4-3 with TRBJ2-2, with 13 bases aligning to TRBD2. After removal of 0 bases from V and 7 bases from J, the junction contained 5 bases not matched to a gene. The CDR3 is made up of 17 amino acids. The germline gives CDR1 LGHNA, CDR2 YSLEER. CDR3 bases: TGCGCCAGCAGCCAAGATGGACTAGCGGGAGAAGGCGGGGAGCTGTTTTTT. This encodes CASSQDGLAGEGGELFF.

This rearrangement joins TRBV5-4 to TRBJ2-3, with 8 bases matching TRBD2. Germline V gene data show CDR1 as SGHNT and CDR2 as YYREEE (reference sequence). V lost 2 bases and J lost 4; bases outside the gene matches: 12. The CDR3 runs to 17 residues. Here the CDR3 DNA reads TGTGCCAGCAGCTTACCCTCTGGTAGCGGGAACTCAGATACGCAGTATTTT. Translated, it gives CASSLPSGSGNSDTQYF.

J is TRBJ1-5 and V is TRBV10-2; TRBD1 matches at 9 bases. J lost 5 bases, V lost 7 bases, and 9 bases had no gene match. CDR3 size: 15 residues. Germline V CDR1 and CDR2: WSHSY, SAAADI. The CDR3 sequence is CASTPGTGGYQPQHF. The CDR3 DNA reads as TGCGCCAGCACCCCCGGCACAGGGGGCTATCAGCCCCAGCATTTT.

The chain links TRBV4-1 to TRBJ1-1; 7 bases align to TRBD1. The trim removed 1 base at V and 10 bases at J, leaving 15 bases unmatched. The germline gives CDR1 MGHRA, CDR2 YSYEKL. The CDR3 runs to 16 residues. CDR3 nucleotide sequence: TGCGCCAGCAGCCAAGCGACAGGGTTGACGAGCGGGAGAGCTTTCTTT. As protein: CASSQATGLTSGRAFF.

The chain couples TRBV19 to TRBJ1-2; D may be TRBD1 (6 bases). This CDR3 is 15 amino acids long. The germline gives CDR1 LNHDA, CDR2 SQIVND (reference sequence). The V end was cut by 1 base, the J end by 3 bases, with 12 bases between. The CDR3 DNA is TGTGCCAGTAGTATAGGACAGGCGGACTACTATGGCTACACCTTC. The encoded protein is CASSIGQADYYGYTF.